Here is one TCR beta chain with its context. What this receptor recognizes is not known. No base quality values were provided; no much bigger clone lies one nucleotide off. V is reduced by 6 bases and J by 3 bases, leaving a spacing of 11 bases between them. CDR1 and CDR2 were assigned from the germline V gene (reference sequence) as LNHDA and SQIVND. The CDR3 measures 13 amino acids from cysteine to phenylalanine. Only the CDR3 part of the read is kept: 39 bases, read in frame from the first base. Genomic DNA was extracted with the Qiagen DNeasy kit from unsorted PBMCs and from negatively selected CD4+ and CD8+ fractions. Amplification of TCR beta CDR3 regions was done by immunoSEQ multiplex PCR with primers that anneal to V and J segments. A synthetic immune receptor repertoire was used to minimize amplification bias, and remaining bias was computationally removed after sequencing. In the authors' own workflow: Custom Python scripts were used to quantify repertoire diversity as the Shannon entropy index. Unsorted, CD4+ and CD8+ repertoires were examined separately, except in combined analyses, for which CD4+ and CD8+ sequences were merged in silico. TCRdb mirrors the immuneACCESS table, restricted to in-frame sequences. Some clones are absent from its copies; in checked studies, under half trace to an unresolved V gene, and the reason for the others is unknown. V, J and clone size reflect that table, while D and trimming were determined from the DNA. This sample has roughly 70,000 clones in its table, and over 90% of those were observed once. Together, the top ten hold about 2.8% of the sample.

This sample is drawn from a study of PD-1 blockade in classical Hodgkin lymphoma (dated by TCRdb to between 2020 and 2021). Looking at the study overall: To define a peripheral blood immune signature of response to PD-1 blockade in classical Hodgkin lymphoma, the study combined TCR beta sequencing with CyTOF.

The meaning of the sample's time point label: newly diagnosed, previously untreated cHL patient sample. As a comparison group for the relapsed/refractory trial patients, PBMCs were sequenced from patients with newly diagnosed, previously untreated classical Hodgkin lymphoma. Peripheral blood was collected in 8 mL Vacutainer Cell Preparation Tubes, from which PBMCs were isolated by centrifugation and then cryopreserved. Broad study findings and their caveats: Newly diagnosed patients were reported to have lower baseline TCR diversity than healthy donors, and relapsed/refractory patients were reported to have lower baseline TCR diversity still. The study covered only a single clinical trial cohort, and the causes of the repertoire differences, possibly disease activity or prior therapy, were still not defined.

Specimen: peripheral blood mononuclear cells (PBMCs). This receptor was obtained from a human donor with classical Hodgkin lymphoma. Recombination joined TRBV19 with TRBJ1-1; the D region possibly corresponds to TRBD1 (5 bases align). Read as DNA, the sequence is TGTGCCAGTAGCCGGGGGGTTCACACTGAAGCTTTCTTT. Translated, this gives CASSRGVHTEAFF.